This T cell receptor (beta chain) was sequenced in a study of cytotoxic CD8 clonotypes in ibrutinib-treated CLL. Study details: After median 68 months, roughly 14 stayed in remission, approximately twelve progressed; responses about 24 partial, 2 complete. Response sampling occurred after a median around 12 months of treatment (range 6 to 36). Across samples, productive templates numbered a few hundred thousand and productive rearrangements reached about 99,000 on average.

A note on this clone: Its antigen is unidentified.

Germline V gives CDR1 MDHEN, CDR2 SYDVKM. The V and J ends lost 3 bases and 2 bases, in that order; junction bases with no gene match: 6. The CDR3 consists of 16 residues. Regarding the study as a whole: Public clonotypes proved infrequent, and on treatment they shrank or remained steady.

Clones were sequenced by immunoSEQ multiplex PCR, and TCRdb holds only the in-frame ones, with some missing. The sample consists of 150,000 to 200,000 clones, roughly 77% of them appearing once. The sequence derives from a human donor with chronic lymphocytic leukemia. The sample consisted of PBMCs, taken after 12 months of ibrutinib treatment. The chain links TRBV28 to TRBJ2-3; 9 positions match TRBD2. For the CDR3, the DNA is TGTGCCAGCAGTTTCCTAGCGGGGCCTATCACAGATACGCAGTATTTT. This translates into CASSFLAGPITDTQYF.